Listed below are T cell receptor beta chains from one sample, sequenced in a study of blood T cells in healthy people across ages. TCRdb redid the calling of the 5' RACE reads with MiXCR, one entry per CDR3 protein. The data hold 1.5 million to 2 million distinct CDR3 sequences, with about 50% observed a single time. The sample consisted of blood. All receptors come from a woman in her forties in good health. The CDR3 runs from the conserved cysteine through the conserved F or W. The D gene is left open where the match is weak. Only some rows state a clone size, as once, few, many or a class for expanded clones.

CASSSGEDVQETQYF,TGTGCCAGCAGTTCCGGAGAGGACGTCCAAGAGACCCAGTACTTC,TRBJ2-5,TRBV28,.,.
CSATAYIYEQYF,TGCAGTGCTACGGCCTATATCTACGAGCAGTACTTC,TRBJ2-7,TRBV20-1,.,.
CASSQDGHHNEQFF,TGCGCCAGCAGCCAAGACGGACATCACAATGAGCAGTTCTTC,TRBJ2-1,TRBV4-3,.,.
CASSQDRRANEKLFF,TGCGCCAGCAGCCAGGACAGACGGGCTAATGAAAAACTGTTTTTT,TRBJ1-4,TRBV5-1,.,.
CASSQDYAGGQETQYF,TGTGCCAGCAGCCAGGACTATGCGGGGGGCCAAGAGACCCAGTACTTC,TRBJ2-5,TRBV4-2,TRBD2,.
CSASFTGTDTQYF,TGCAGTGCTTCCTTCACTGGCACAGATACGCAGTATTTT,TRBJ2-3,TRBV20-1,.,.
CRATGEGETQYF,TGCAGGGCTACGGGTGAGGGAGAGACCCAGTACTTC,TRBJ2-5,TRBV20-1,.,.
CASSQAGSTGVGNYGYTF,TGCGCCAGCAGCCAGGCCGGCAGCACAGGGGTTGGTAACTATGGCTACACCTTC,TRBJ1-2,TRBV5-1,TRBD1,.
CASSQVAGGFYEQYF,TGTGCCAGCAGCCAAGTCGCGGGGGGGTTCTACGAGCAGTACTTC,TRBJ2-7,TRBV4-2,TRBD2,.
CASSLYRVGGYTF,TGTGCCAGCAGTTTATATAGGGTTGGTGGCTACACCTTC,TRBJ1-2,TRBV28,.,.
CASSQAGSPYGYAF,TGCGCCAGCAGCCAAGCGGGCAGCCCCTATGGCTACGCCTTC,TRBJ1-2,TRBV4-3,.,.
CASSLKFDRASTKNIQYF,TGTGCCAGCAGCTTAAAATTCGACAGGGCAAGCACCAAAAACATTCAGTACTTC,TRBJ2-4,TRBV7-2,TRBD1,few
CASSLSGGSRGSGEQFF,TGCGCCAGCAGCTTGAGCGGGGGCAGCCGGGGGTCGGGTGAGCAGTTCTTC,TRBJ2-1,TRBV5-1,TRBD2,many
CASSSVRLKGGQETQYF,TGTGCCAGCAGCTCGGTTAGGTTAAAGGGTGGCCAAGAGACCCAGTACTTC,TRBJ2-5,TRBV11-2,.,few
CSARGPSGDIQETQYF,TGCAGTGCTAGAGGTCCTAGCGGGGATATTCAAGAGACCCAGTACTTC,TRBJ2-5,TRBV20-1,TRBD2,few
CASSTLILAGNEQFF,TGTGCCAGCAGCACTCTTATACTGGCGGGCAATGAGCAGTTCTTC,TRBJ2-1,TRBV9,.,.
CSAPAGQGPTLETQYF,TGCAGTGCTCCCGCGGGACAGGGGCCAACATTGGAGACCCAGTACTTC,TRBJ2-5,TRBV20-1,TRBD1,.
CSARGQLRGGEQYF,TGCAGTGCTAGAGGACAGCTTCGGGGGGGCGAGCAGTACTTC,TRBJ2-7,TRBV20-1,TRBD2,.
CASSLDAQRNYEQYF,TGTGCCAGCAGCTTGGACGCCCAGAGAAACTACGAGCAGTACTTC,TRBJ2-7,TRBV5-6,.,.
CASSFGAGKGYEQYF,TGCGCCAGCAGCTTCGGGGCAGGGAAGGGCTACGAGCAGTACTTC,TRBJ2-7,TRBV5-1,.,.
CSALDRGTDTQYF,TGCAGTGCCCTTGACAGGGGAACAGATACGCAGTATTTT,TRBJ2-3,TRBV20-1,TRBD1,.
CASSLFPGQGPVNYGYTF,TGTGCCAGCAGTTTATTCCCAGGCCAGGGCCCTGTTAACTATGGCTACACCTTC,TRBJ1-2,TRBV27,.,.
CASSLERQPQHF,TGTGCCAGCAGCTTAGAACGACAGCCCCAGCATTTT,TRBJ1-5,TRBV7-9,.,.
CASSGDRAGANVLTF,TGTGCCAGCAGCGGGGACAGGGCTGGGGCCAACGTCCTGACTTTC,TRBJ2-6,TRBV7-6,TRBD1,few
CAITAGGSYNEQFF,TGTGCCATCACAGCGGGGGGGTCCTACAATGAGCAGTTCTTC,TRBJ2-1,TRBV10-3,TRBD2,.